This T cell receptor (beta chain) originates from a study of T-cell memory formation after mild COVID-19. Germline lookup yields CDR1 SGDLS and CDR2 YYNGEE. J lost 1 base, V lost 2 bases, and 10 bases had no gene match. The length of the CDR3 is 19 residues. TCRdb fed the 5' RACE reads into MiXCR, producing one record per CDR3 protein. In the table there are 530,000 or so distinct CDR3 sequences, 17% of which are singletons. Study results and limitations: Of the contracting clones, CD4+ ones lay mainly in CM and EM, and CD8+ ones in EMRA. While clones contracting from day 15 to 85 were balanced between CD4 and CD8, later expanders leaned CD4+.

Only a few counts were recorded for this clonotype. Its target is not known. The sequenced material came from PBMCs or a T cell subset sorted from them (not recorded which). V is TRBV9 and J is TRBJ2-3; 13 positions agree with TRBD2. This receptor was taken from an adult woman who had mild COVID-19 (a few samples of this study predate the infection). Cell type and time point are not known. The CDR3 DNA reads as TGTGCCAGCAGCGTTGAACCGGGACTAGCGGGGTTAGGCACAGATACGCAGTATTTT. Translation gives CASSVEPGLAGLGTDTQYF.